These 13 T cell receptor beta chains were sequenced from one sample in a study of cytomegalovirus exposure and HLA in healthy donors. A multiplex PCR was run with 60 Vbeta primers and 13 Jbeta primers. Clones were read by immunoSEQ multiplex PCR, and TCRdb kept only the in-frame ones, dropping some. Of approximately 210,000 clones in the sample, 82% were seen once. Source material: PBMCs. All receptors come from a man in his forties in good health and CMV-seropositive.

The V gene is TRBV4-1, the J gene TRBJ2-7; D is uncertain. Per the germline V gene, CDR1 is MGHRA and CDR2 is YSYEKL. Trimming pared 5 bases from V and 3 bases from J, leaving 11 bases between. The CDR3 loop spans 13 amino acids. In DNA form, the CDR3 reads TGCGCCAGCAGCTCGCGTGAGAGCTACGAGCAGTACTTC. Amino acids: CASSSRESYEQYF.

The chain combines TRBV29-1 with TRBJ1-6; D remains ambiguous. Trimming stripped 4 bases from V and 11 bases from J, with 12 bases between. Germline assignment: CDR1 SQVTM and CDR2 ANQGSEA. The CDR3 totals 12 residues. CDR3 protein: CSVGDRGTPLHF. The CDR3 nucleotides are TGCAGCGTTGGGGATCGGGGAACACCCCTCCACTTT.

The chain combines TRBV27 with TRBJ2-2; 10 bases align to TRBD1. Germline V CDR1 and CDR2: MNHEY, SMNVEV (reference sequence). The CDR3 is 18 residues long. The V gene end was trimmed by 2 bases and the J gene end by 3 bases; junction bases not matched to a gene: 9. CDR3 coding DNA: TGTGCCAGCAGTTTAGGACAGGGGGAAGTTGCATACACCGGGGAGCTGTTTTTT. It is translated as CASSLGQGEVAYTGELFF.

V and J are TRBV6-1 and TRBJ2-1; 7 nucleotides match TRBD1. Germline V gives CDR1 MNHNS, CDR2 SASEGT. V was pared by 3 bases and J by 6 bases, with 8 bases of the junction left unmatched. The CDR3 runs to 15 residues. The CDR3 reads CASSEQTGLFNEQFF. CDR3 sequence (DNA): TGTGCCAGCAGTGAGCAGACAGGGCTTTTCAATGAGCAGTTCTTC.

The count of this clone is one. The CDR3 loop is CASSLFPHSGANVLTF. The DNA for the CDR3 is TGTGCCAGCAGTTTATTCCCACACTCTGGGGCCAACGTCCTGACTTTC. V gene TRBV28 combines with J gene TRBJ2-6; unclear D gene. The CDR3 has 16 amino acids. Trimming pared 1 base from V and 0 bases from J, leaving 7 bases between. CDR1 is MDHEN, CDR2 SYDVKM, per germline.

This clone was observed once. The chain carries TRBV19 and TRBJ2-2; 8 nucleotides match TRBD2. Germline CDR1 is LNHDA and CDR2 is SQIVND (reference sequence). The CDR3 has 17 amino acids. The V and J ends lost 5 bases and 3 bases, in that order; junction bases with no gene match: 11. The CDR3 protein is CASSEELAVGHTGELFF. CDR3 DNA: TGTGCCAGTAGTGAAGAACTAGCGGTCGGGCACACCGGGGAGCTGTTTTTT.

The gene calls are TRBV19 and TRBJ1-2, with no clear D. The CDR3 contains 14 residues. The V gene's germline CDR1 is LNHDA and CDR2 SQIVND (reference sequence). V was cut by 1 base and J by 4 bases, with 10 bases left in between. CDR3 residues: CASSIGRGGYGYTF. For the CDR3, the DNA is TGTGCCAGTAGTATAGGGCGAGGAGGCTATGGCTACACCTTC. Full variable domain (missing parts from reference TRBV19 and TRBJ1-2): DGGITQSPKYLFRKEGQNVTLSCEQNLNHDAMYWYRQDPGQGLRLIYYSQIVNDFQKGDIAEGYSVSREKKESFPLTVTSAQKNPTAFYLCASSIGRGGYGYTFGSGTRLTVV.

The rearrangement joins TRBV6-1 to TRBJ2-1; TRBD1 agrees at 10 bases. CDR3 length equals 15 residues. V lost 6 bases to trimming and J lost 1 base; unmatched junction nucleotides: 3. Germline CDR1 reads MNHNS; CDR2 reads SASEGT. CDR3: CASRRQGASYNEQFF. CDR3 in DNA: TGTGCCAGCAGGAGACAGGGGGCATCCTACAATGAGCAGTTCTTC.

This chain uses TRBV7-2 with TRBJ2-1, with a possible D match to TRBD2 (5 bases). Trimming removed 0 bases from V and 8 bases from J, with 14 bases in between. CDR1 is SGHTA and CDR2 is FQGNSA in the germline V gene. This CDR3 comprises 15 residues. The CDR3 sequence is CASSLARTLRHEQFF. The CDR3, as DNA: TGTGCCAGCAGCTTAGCTAGGACTCTTAGGCATGAGCAGTTCTTC. The complete variable domain, with remaining parts taken from reference TRBV7-2 and TRBJ2-1, reads GAGVSQSPSNKVTEKGKDVELRCDPISGHTALYWYRQSLGQGLEFLIYFQGNSAPDKSGLPSDRFSAERTGGSVSTLTIQRTQQEDSAVYLCASSLARTLRHEQFFGPGTRLTVL.

The rearrangement uses TRBV5-1 and TRBJ2-7; TRBD1 matches at 9 bases. The V and J ends lost 4 bases and 1 base, in that order; junction bases with no gene match: 6. CDR1 is SGHRS and CDR2 is YFSETQ in the germline V gene. The CDR3 is made up of 15 amino acids. This chain's CDR3 is CASSPGQGGSYEQYV. CDR3 DNA sequence: TGCGCCAGCAGCCCGGGACAGGGTGGGTCCTACGAGCAGTACGTC.

The chain has TRBV2 and TRBJ1-2, with TRBD1 as a possible D gene (5 bases). Germline V gene sequence: CDR1 SNHLY, CDR2 FYNNEI. The CDR3 totals 15 residues. Trimming cost V 8 bases and J 4 bases, with 20 bases left between them. The CDR3 reads CASGGESSSFYGYTF. CDR3 DNA: TGTGCCAGCGGGGGGGAGTCCTCGAGCTTCTATGGCTACACCTTC.

CDR3 bases: TGCGCCAGCAGTGAGTCCCCAAGCGGTGTGGAGTCCGAGCAGTACGTC. Its protein product is CASSESPSGVESEQYV. The rearrangement uses TRBV10-2 and TRBJ2-7; D might be TRBD2 (5 bases). The CDR3 length is 16 residues. Looked up from germline, CDR1 is WSHSY and CDR2 is SAAADI. The V end was cut by 0 bases, the J end by 6 bases, with 18 bases between.

Details on this clone: At one of its ends the junction is not consistent with the germline gene, which may arise from a read error. This sample includes further DNA sequences coding for the same CDR3. The gene calls are TRBV6-5 and TRBJ1-1, with unresolved D. The germline CDR1 and CDR2 sequences are MNHEY and SVGAGI. The CDR3 is made up of 15 amino acids. CDR3 in amino acids: CASSYSPRMNTEAFF. Written as DNA, the CDR3 is TGTGCCAGCAGTTACTCGCCGAGGATGAACACTGAAGCCTTCTTT.